This T cell receptor (beta chain) came from a study of T-cell reconstitution after alpha-beta-depleted transplantation in children. V shed 0 bases and J shed 9 bases, with 13 bases lying between them. Germline V gives CDR1 SGDLS, CDR2 YYNGEE. The CDR3 covers 14 residues. This clonotype was found a few times. It was with unique molecular identifiers that the TCRbeta library was prepared. TCRdb ran MiXCR on the PCR reads and lists one entry per CDR3 protein. Altogether 400,000 to 500,000 distinct CDR3 sequences are present, 9.5% to 13% being singletons, with the ten largest covering about 5%. Material: PBMCs from the stem cell graft donor, obtained from the stem cell graft. The chain employs TRBV9 and TRBJ2-1; D is uncertain. The sequence was obtained from a human donor who donated a stem cell graft to a child with acute myeloid leukemia. Written as DNA, the CDR3 is TGTGCCAGCAGCGTAGTTGGTCCGTCTAGTGAGCAGTTCTTC. Its protein is CASSVVGPSSEQFF.